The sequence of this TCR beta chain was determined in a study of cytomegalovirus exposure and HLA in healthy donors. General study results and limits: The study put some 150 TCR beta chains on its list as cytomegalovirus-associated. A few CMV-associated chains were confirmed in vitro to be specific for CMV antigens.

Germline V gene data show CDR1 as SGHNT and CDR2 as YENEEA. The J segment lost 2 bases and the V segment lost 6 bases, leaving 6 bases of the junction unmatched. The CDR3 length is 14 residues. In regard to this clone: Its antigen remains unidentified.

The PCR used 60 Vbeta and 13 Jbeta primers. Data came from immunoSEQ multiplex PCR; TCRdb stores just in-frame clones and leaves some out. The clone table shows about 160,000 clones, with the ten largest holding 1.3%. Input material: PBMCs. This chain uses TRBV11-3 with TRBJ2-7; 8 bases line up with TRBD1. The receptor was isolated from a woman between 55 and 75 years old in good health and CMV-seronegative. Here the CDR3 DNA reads TGTGCCAGCAGGACGCGGGACAGGCCCTACGAGCAGTACTTC. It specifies CASRTRDRPYEQYF.